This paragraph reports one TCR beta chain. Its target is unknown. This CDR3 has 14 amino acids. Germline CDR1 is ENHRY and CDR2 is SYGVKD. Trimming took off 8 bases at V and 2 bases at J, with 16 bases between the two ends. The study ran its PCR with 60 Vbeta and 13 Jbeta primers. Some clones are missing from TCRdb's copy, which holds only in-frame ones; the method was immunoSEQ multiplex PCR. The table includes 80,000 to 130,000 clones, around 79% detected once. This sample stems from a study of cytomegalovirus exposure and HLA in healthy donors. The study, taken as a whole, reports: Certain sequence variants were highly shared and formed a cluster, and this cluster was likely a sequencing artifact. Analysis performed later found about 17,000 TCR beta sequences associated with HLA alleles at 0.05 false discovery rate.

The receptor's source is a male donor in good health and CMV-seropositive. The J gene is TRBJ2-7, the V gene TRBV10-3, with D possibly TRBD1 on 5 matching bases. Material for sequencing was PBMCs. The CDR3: CAIRAAGQTYEQYF. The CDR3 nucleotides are TGTGCCATCCGGGCTGCCGGACAAACCTACGAGCAGTACTTC.